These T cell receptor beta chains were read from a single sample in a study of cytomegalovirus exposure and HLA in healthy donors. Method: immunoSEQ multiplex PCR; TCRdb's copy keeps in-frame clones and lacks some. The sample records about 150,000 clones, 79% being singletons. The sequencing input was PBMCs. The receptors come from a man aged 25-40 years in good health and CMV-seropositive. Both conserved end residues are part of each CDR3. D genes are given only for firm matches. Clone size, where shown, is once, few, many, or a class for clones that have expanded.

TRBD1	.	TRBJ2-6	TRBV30	TGTGCCTGGAGCAAGACAGGGATAACTGGGGCCAACGTCCTGACTTTC	CAWSKTGITGANVLTF
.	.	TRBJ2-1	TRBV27	TGTGCCAGCAGTTTTGGGGGCGGGTATGAGCAGTTCTTC	CASSFGGGYEQFF
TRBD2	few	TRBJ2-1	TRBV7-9	TGTGCCAGCAGCTTACCCGGGACTAGCAATGAGCAGTTCTTC	CASSLPGTSNEQFF
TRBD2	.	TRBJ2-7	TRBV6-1	TGTGCCAGCAGTGGACGTGGGGGAGGGACCACAGTCTACGAGCAGTACTTC	CASSGRGGGTTVYEQYF
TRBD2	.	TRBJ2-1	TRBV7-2	TGTGCCAGCAGCTTTAGTACTAGCGGCCAGGGGCAGTTCTTC	CASSFSTSGQGQFF
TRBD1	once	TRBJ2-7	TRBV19	TGTGCCAGTAAACGGGCCGACCGGGACAGCAGTTACGAGCAGTACTTC	CASKRADRDSSYEQYF
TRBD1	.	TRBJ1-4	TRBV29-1	TGCAGCGCCCAGGTCGGGACAGGGTCAAATGAAAAACTGTTTTTT	CSAQVGTGSNEKLFF
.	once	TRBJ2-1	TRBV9	TGTGCCAGCAGTAATGTAGGGAGGTCGTACAATGAGCAGTTCTTC	CASSNVGRSYNEQFF
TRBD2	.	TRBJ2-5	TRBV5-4	TGTGCCAGCAGCTTGAATCCTAGCGGGGGACAAGAGACCCAGTACTTC	CASSLNPSGGQETQYF
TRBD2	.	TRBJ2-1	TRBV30	TGTGCCTGGAGTGACGTCCTAGCGGGAGCCTACAATGAGCAGTTCTTC	CAWSDVLAGAYNEQFF
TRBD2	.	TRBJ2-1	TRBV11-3	TGTGCCAGCAGCCCTAGCGGGGGGGCTTCCTACAATGAGCAGTTCTTC	CASSPSGGASYNEQFF
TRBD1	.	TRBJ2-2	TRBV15	TGTGCCACCAGCAGATCGGACAGGGGGAAAACCGGGGAGCTGTTTTTT	CATSRSDRGKTGELFF
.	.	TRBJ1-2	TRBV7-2	TGTGCCAGCCTCGTCGGGGGTTCTGGGTTAAGCTATGGCTACACCTTC	CASLVGGSGLSYGYTF
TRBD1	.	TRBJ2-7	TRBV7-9	TGTGCCAGCAGCCAAATTCGGGGCATTCGGACAGGGAAATCGTACGAGCAGTACTTC	CASSQIRGIRTGKSYEQYF
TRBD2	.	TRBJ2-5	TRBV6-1	TGTGCCAGCAGTGACCGGACTAGCGGGAGCCCGTACCAAGAGACCCAGTACTTC	CASSDRTSGSPYQETQYF
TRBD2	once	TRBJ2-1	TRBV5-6	TGTGCCAGCAGCCCTAAGACTAGCGGGCCCTACAATGGGCAGTTCTTC	CASSPKTSGPYNGQFF